These 3 T cell receptor beta chains originate from one sample sequenced in a study of shared T cell receptors in the human thymus. Repertoires were generated with immunoSEQ multiplex PCR, while TCRdb's copy carries only in-frame clones and drops some. This sample has some 720,000 clones, with around 87% found just once. Separately, the same data were catalogued under a study of human thymus T cells.

The sample consisted of thymocytes. These receptors came from a boy less than two years old with a congenital heart defect.

This chain links TRBV4-2 with TRBJ1-1; tentatively, D is TRBD1 (5 bases). V was pared by 0 bases and J by 5 bases, with 19 bases between. Germline V gene sequence: CDR1 LGHNA, CDR2 YNFKEQ. CDR3 size: 17 residues. CDR3 sequence (DNA): TGTGCCAGCAGCCAAGATATCGGAGGCAGGGAGGTAACTGAAGCTTTCTTT. Translated: CASSQDIGGREVTEAFF.

V usage is TRBV7-9 and J usage is TRBJ2-1; tentatively, D is TRBD2 (5 bases). With 0 bases removed from V and 8 bases from J, the gap between germline ends came to 11 bases. This CDR3 spans 14 amino acids. Germline V gene sequence: CDR1 SEHNR, CDR2 FQNEAQ (reference sequence). CDR3 sequence: CASSLAPGVDEQFF. The CDR3 DNA sequence: TGTGCCAGCAGCTTAGCTCCCGGGGTTGATGAGCAGTTCTTC.

J is TRBJ2-5 and V is TRBV4-2; 7 bases map to TRBD1. The V and J ends lost 3 bases and 1 base, in that order; junction bases with no gene match: 8. Germline loops: CDR1 LGHNA, CDR2 YNFKEQ. The length of the CDR3 is 16 residues. CDR3 in DNA: TGTGCCAGCAGCCAGACTTTCAGGGGGTGCCAAGAGACCCAGTACTTC. Amino acids: CASSQTFRGCQETQYF.